The 5 T cell receptor beta chains below were found in one sample sequenced in a study of OX40 agonist ivuxolimab in advanced cancers. The repertoire was sequenced with immunoSEQ multiplex PCR; TCRdb's copy has only in-frame clones and lacks some. Of tens of thousands of clones detected, 80% to 90% appear once; the ten largest clones hold about 0.95%. The source material was CD4+ or CD8+ T cells sorted from blood, sampled in a trial of the OX40 agonist ivuxolimab. The receptor set was obtained from an adult with an advanced solid tumor such as melanoma, head and neck, liver or kidney cancer.

The chain uses TRBV6-5 and TRBJ2-2, with D tentatively TRBD1 (5 bases). The CDR3 consists of 13 residues. Germline V lookup: CDR1 MNHEY, CDR2 SVGAGI. V lost 9 bases, J lost 3 bases, and 11 bases lay in between. CDR3 in DNA: TGTGCCAGTGTAGGGGTCGACACCGGGGAGCTGTTTTTT. Its protein product is CASVGVDTGELFF.

The chain uses TRBV6-1 and TRBJ1-2; 7 bases match TRBD1. The trim removed 3 bases at V and 8 bases at J, leaving 9 bases unmatched. The CDR3 length is 14 residues. The V gene's germline CDR1 is MNHNS and CDR2 SASEGT. In DNA form, the CDR3 reads TGTGCCAGCAGTGAGATTTCGAGGGGGCCGGGCTACACCTTC. It codes for CASSEISRGPGYTF.

The gene calls are TRBV5-5 and TRBJ2-1; D remains unclear. V gave up 9 bases and J gave up 0 bases, with 13 bases separating them. Germline V gene data show CDR1 as SGHKS and CDR2 as YYEKEE (reference sequence). The CDR3 is 14 residues long. In DNA form, the CDR3 reads TGTGCCACCATTCCCCGTAGCTCCTACAATGAGCAGTTCTTC. Protein product: CATIPRSSYNEQFF.

J is TRBJ2-7 and V is TRBV29-1; D possibly corresponds to TRBD2 (6 bases). Germline CDR1 is SQVTM and CDR2 is ANQGSEA. CDR3 size: 13 residues. V gave up 3 bases and J gave up 2 bases, with 11 bases separating them. This chain's CDR3 is CSVEGEAAYEQYF. The CDR3 nucleotides are TGCAGCGTTGAGGGGGAGGCAGCCTACGAGCAGTACTTC.

J is TRBJ1-1 and V is TRBV30; maybe TRBD1 (5 bases). Deletions cut 5 bases from V and 4 bases from J, with 23 bases between. The germline CDR1 and CDR2 sequences are GTSNPN and SVGIG (reference sequence). CDR3 size: 16 residues. The CDR3 coding sequence is TGTGCCTGGGAAAGATCAGGGTCTGGTCGAGGCACTGAAGCTTTCTTT. This gives the protein CAWERSGSGRGTEAFF.